This TCR beta chain was sequenced for a study of blood T cell repertoires in COVID-19. Turning to the study itself: Acute and convalescent COVID-19 specimens originated in the United States, Italy and Spain.

Original methodology: How many nucleated cells were present was estimated from reference gene primer amplification. Only in-frame clones appear in the TCRdb table, and some are missing; sequencing was by immunoSEQ multiplex PCR. V, J and clone size are taken as reported in that table, and D and trimming were inferred from the DNA itself. This sample has 310,000 or so clones, with about 83% found just once. Trimming removed 6 bases from V and 9 bases from J, with 14 bases in between. In germline, CDR1 is LNHDA, CDR2 SQIVND (reference sequence). The CDR3 is 12 residues long. Participants had their cohort set by participant-reported clinical history. Two consecutive negative NP/OP PCR tests, clearance, or resolved symptoms defined Cohort 3 recovery.

Sequenced sample: PBMCs or T cells enriched from blood (not recorded which). V usage is TRBV19 and J usage is TRBJ2-5, with D perhaps TRBD1 (5 bases). The receptor comes from a woman between 40 and 55 years old who had recovered from COVID-19. CDR3 residues: CASSDRPRAQYF. CDR3 DNA: TGTGCCAGTAGCGACCGTCCCAGGGCCCAGTACTTC.